A single sample is the source of the 30 T cell receptor beta chains below, sequenced in a study of T cells expressing NK-cell markers. Each CDR3 protein gets one entry in TCRdb, which reprocessed the 5' RACE reads and gives no DNA. The repertoire shows hundreds of thousands of distinct CDR3 sequences; the top ten hold approximately 4%. The material sequenced was blood T cells: a sorted CD56 or NKG2C T cell subset, CD4+ or CD8+ T cells, or bulk PBMC T cells (not recorded which). Receptors were obtained from a young man in good health.

This chain joins TRBV6-5 and TRBJ2-2; there is no DNA to check the TCRdb D call of TRBD1. CDR1 and CDR2 from the germline V gene are MNHEY and SVGAGI. This CDR3 region has 15 residues. The CDR3 sequence is CASSPNGGGTGELFF.

The V and J genes are TRBV2 and TRBJ2-1; TCRdb returns TRBD2, unconfirmable since there is no DNA. From germline, CDR1 is SNHLY and CDR2 FYNNEI. CDR3 length equals 17 residues. The CDR3 sequence: CASRISGARRPDNEQFF.

The CDR3 is CASSLADRGPDTQYF. The chain has TRBV11-2 and TRBJ2-3; the TCRdb call, TRBD1, lacks DNA for checking. The CDR3 loop spans 15 amino acids. CDR1 SGHAT and CDR2 FQNNGV come from the germline V gene.

The V gene is TRBV24-1, the J gene TRBJ2-3. CDR3 length: 11 amino acids. Germline V gene sequence: CDR1 KGHDR, CDR2 SFDVKD. This CDR3 reads CATSDSDTQYF.

The CDR3 loop is CASSLAGRGSPGELFF. The gene calls are TRBV5-1 and TRBJ2-2; no DNA is available, so the TRBD1 call from TCRdb remains unchecked. Germline V CDR1 and CDR2: SGHRS, YFSETQ. The CDR3 loop spans 16 amino acids.

This chain joins TRBV29-1 and TRBJ2-1; the TCRdb D gene call, TRBD1, has no DNA to confirm it. The CDR3 is 15 amino acids. Germline V lookup: CDR1 SQVTM, CDR2 ANQGSEA. CDR3 in amino acids: CSVEDRQGRQNEQFF.

The chain uses TRBV18 and TRBJ2-6. Germline V gene sequence: CDR1 KGHSH, CDR2 LQKENI. This CDR3 has 15 amino acids. CDR3 loop: CASSGTVVGANVLTF.

This chain joins TRBV5-1 and TRBJ2-1; TCRdb's D call, TRBD2, is unchecked because there is no DNA. Looked up from germline, CDR1 is SGHRS and CDR2 is YFSETQ. The CDR3 consists of 13 residues. CDR3: CASSRADNNEQFF.

The chain has TRBV28 and TRBJ1-5; TCRdb's D call of TRBD1 is untestable without DNA. Germline loops: CDR1 MDHEN, CDR2 SYDVKM. The CDR3 consists of 14 residues. The CDR3: CASRTGIRNQPQHF.

The rearrangement joins TRBV9 to TRBJ2-2; no DNA is available, so the TRBD1 call from TCRdb remains unchecked. Per germline, CDR1 SGDLS and CDR2 YYNGEE. The CDR3 has 15 amino acids. The CDR3 spells CASSVAGTNMGELFF. Based on the CDR3 plus reference TRBV9 and TRBJ2-2, the full variable domain is DSGVTQTPKHLITATGQRVTLRCSPRSGDLSVYWYQQSLDQGLQFLIQYYNGEERAKGNILERFSAQQFPDLHSELNLSSLELGDSALYFCASSVAGTNMGELFFGEGSRLTVL.

The chain links TRBV21-1 to TRBJ2-5; TCRdb's assignment of TRBD2 cannot be checked, as there is no DNA. TRBV21-1 is described as a pseudogene. There are 12 residues in the CDR3. The CDR3 reads CAKTSGMETQYF.

The rearrangement uses TRBV27 and TRBJ2-3; the TCRdb call, TRBD2, lacks DNA for checking. This CDR3 region has 15 residues. The germline gives CDR1 MNHEY, CDR2 SMNVEV (reference sequence). The CDR3 sequence: CASGELAGAADTQYF.

The chain links TRBV7-8 to TRBJ2-7. CDR3 length: 16 amino acids. Germline V gene data show CDR1 as SGHVS and CDR2 as FQNEAQ. The CDR3 here is CASSLATSGDSYEQYF. Complete variable domain (other parts from reference TRBV7-8 and TRBJ2-7): GAGVSQSPRYKVAKRGQDVALRCDPISGHVSLFWYQQALGQGPEFLTYFQNEAQLDKSGLPSDRFFAERPEGSVSTLKIQRTQQEDSAVYLCASSLATSGDSYEQYFGPGTRLTVT.

The V call is TRBV20-1, the J call TRBJ1-2; TCRdb's assignment of TRBD1 cannot be checked, as there is no DNA. This CDR3 region has 15 residues. Germline CDR1 is DFQATT and CDR2 is SNEGSKA (reference sequence). CDR3 in amino acids: CSASRPGQGLYGYTF.

The V gene is TRBV12-3 or TRBV12-4, the J gene TRBJ2-5. The CDR3 is 13 residues long. CDR3 amino acids: CASSRLGRETQYF.

The chain is built from TRBV12-3 or TRBV12-4 and TRBJ2-1. CDR3 length: 13 residues. This CDR3 is CASSMIGGIEQFF.

The rearrangement joins TRBV6-1 to TRBJ2-1; there is no DNA to check the TCRdb D call of TRBD1. This CDR3 is 16 amino acids long. The germline gives CDR1 MNHNS, CDR2 SASEGT. Here the CDR3 reads CASSETGTGDRREQFF.

The chain links TRBV5-1 to TRBJ2-5; TCRdb's D call, TRBD1, is unchecked because there is no DNA. Looked up from germline, CDR1 is SGHRS and CDR2 is YFSETQ. The CDR3 spans 16 residues. CDR3 region: CASSLPTGQGAETQYF.

The chain combines TRBV7-2 with TRBJ2-1; TCRdb outputs TRBD2, but without DNA this stays unchecked. Germline V gene sequence: CDR1 SGHTA, CDR2 FQGNSA. The CDR3 has 16 residues. The CDR3 region is CASSPTSGSQYNEQFF.

This chain uses TRBV5-1 with TRBJ2-2; there is no DNA to check the TCRdb D call of TRBD1. Germline V gene sequence: CDR1 SGHRS, CDR2 YFSETQ. The CDR3 totals 15 residues. CDR3 protein: CASSWGQGLTGELFF.

This sequence joins TRBV18 and TRBJ2-2; the D gene TCRdb calls, TRBD2, cannot be checked with no DNA. The V gene's germline CDR1 is KGHSH and CDR2 LQKENI. This CDR3 comprises 17 residues. The CDR3 loop reads CASSTIKNLADTGELFF.

This chain links TRBV5-6 with TRBJ2-3; as DNA is missing, the TRBD1 call by TCRdb cannot be tested. There are 16 residues in the CDR3. Germline V gene sequence: CDR1 SGHDT, CDR2 YYEEEE. CDR3: CASSLSTRGPTDTQYF. Variable domain in full (rest from reference TRBV5-6 and TRBJ2-3): DAGVTQSPTHLIKTRGQQVTLRCSPKSGHDTVSWYQQALGQGPQFIFQYYEEEERQRGNFPDRFSGHQFPNYSSELNVNALLLGDSALYLCASSLSTRGPTDTQYFGPGTRLTVL.

The CDR3 spells CASSTGTGSIGELFF. V gene TRBV19 combines with J gene TRBJ2-2; TCRdb reports TRBD1, a call that lacks DNA to check it against. The CDR3 runs to 15 residues. Germline-derived CDR1 and CDR2 are LNHDA and SQIVND (reference sequence).

The V gene is TRBV7-9, the J gene TRBJ2-2; with no DNA, the TCRdb D assignment of TRBD1 cannot be verified. The germline V gene encodes CDR1 SEHNR and CDR2 FQNEAQ (reference sequence). The CDR3 extends over 15 amino acids. The CDR3 is CASSPLMGAVGELFF.

J is TRBJ2-1 and V is TRBV4-2; no DNA is available, so the TRBD2 call from TCRdb remains unchecked. The CDR3 extends over 15 amino acids. Germline lookup yields CDR1 LGHNA and CDR2 YNFKEQ. The CDR3 protein is CASSQGLHQTNEQFF.

The rearrangement joins TRBV29-1 to TRBJ2-5; the D call of TRBD2 rests on TCRdb alone, since no DNA is present to check it. Germline V gene lookup returns CDR1 SQVTM and CDR2 ANQGSEA. This CDR3 is 14 amino acids long. The CDR3 reads CSVARREAEETQYF.

The chain combines TRBV12-3 or TRBV12-4 with TRBJ2-1; TCRdb names TRBD1, which stays unverified in the absence of DNA. There are 13 residues in the CDR3. The CDR3 protein is CASTQAGGQKQFF.

The chain has TRBV20-1 and TRBJ2-4. The CDR3 sequence is 15 residues long. Germline assignment: CDR1 DFQATT and CDR2 SNEGSKA (reference sequence). This CDR3 is CSASTVGSAKNIQYF.

This chain links TRBV12-3 or TRBV12-4 with TRBJ1-4; TCRdb indicates TRBD1, and absent DNA this call remains unverified. CDR3 length: 14 residues. CDR3 sequence reads: CASSYQGLGEKLFF.

The gene calls are TRBV9 and TRBJ2-3; TCRdb's D gene call, TRBD1, goes unchecked for lack of DNA. Germline lookup yields CDR1 SGDLS and CDR2 YYNGEE. The CDR3 consists of 14 residues. The CDR3 region is CASSVRQGSDTQYF.